This T cell receptor (beta chain) was found in a study of T cell changes during pregnancy in multiple sclerosis. Germline CDR1 and CDR2: LGHNA and YNFKEQ. CDR3 length equals 17 residues. The V and J ends lost 0 bases and 2 bases, in that order; junction bases with no gene match: 8. Data came from immunoSEQ multiplex PCR; TCRdb stores just in-frame clones and leaves some out. The table has about 39,000 clones, approximately 94% seen once. The rearrangement joins TRBV4-2 to TRBJ2-3; TRBD2 aligns across 7 bases. The receptor was isolated from a female donor with multiple sclerosis, enrolled in a pregnancy study. The source was peripheral blood, collected in the third trimester of pregnancy. CDR3 region: CASSQEGLGTITDTQYF. Written as DNA, the CDR3 is TGTGCCAGCAGCCAAGAAGGGTTGGGGACTATCACAGATACGCAGTATTTT.